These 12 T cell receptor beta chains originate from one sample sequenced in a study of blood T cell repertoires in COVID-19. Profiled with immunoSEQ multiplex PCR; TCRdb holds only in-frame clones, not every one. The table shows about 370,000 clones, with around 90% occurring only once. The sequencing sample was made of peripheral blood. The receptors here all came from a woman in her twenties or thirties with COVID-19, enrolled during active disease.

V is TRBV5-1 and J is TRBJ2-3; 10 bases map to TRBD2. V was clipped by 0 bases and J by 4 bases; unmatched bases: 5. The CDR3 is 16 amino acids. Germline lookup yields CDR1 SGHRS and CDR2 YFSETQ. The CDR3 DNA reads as TGCGCCAGCAGCTTGGCCGGGACTAGCGAACCAGATACGCAGTATTTT. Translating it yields CASSLAGTSEPDTQYF.

This CDR3 is CASSLSPSGGAGADTQYF. The CDR3 DNA follows: TGTGCCAGCAGTTTATCCCCTAGCGGGGGGGCCGGGGCAGATACGCAGTATTTT. V usage is TRBV28 and J usage is TRBJ2-3; 12 nucleotides agree with TRBD2. Germline values: CDR1 MDHEN, CDR2 SYDVKM. There are 18 residues in the CDR3. The V gene end was trimmed by 1 base and the J gene end by 4 bases; junction bases not matched to a gene: 9.

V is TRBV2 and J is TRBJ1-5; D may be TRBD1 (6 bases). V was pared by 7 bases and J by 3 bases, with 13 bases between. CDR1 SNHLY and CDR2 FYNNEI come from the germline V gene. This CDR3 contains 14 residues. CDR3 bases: TGTGCCAGCACTCGGGGGGCATTCAATCAGCCCCAGCATTTT. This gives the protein CASTRGAFNQPQHF.

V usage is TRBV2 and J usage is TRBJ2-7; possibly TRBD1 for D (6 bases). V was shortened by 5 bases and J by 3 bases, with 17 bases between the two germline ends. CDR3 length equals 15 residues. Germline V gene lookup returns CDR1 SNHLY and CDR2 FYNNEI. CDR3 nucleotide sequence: TGTGCCAGCAGTTTCGACTCAGGGGTGGTCTACGAGCAGTACTTC. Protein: CASSFDSGVVYEQYF.

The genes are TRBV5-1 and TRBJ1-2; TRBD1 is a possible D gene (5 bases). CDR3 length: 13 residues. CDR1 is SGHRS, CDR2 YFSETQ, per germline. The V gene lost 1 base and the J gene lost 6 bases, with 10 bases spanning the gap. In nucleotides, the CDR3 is TGCGCCAGCAGCTTGTACGGAGGGGATGGCTACACCTTC. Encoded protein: CASSLYGGDGYTF.

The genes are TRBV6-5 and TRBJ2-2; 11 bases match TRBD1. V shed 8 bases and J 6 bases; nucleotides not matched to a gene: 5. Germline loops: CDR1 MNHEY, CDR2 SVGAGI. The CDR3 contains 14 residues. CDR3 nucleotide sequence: TGTGCCAGCGTCCGGGACAGGGGGTCCGGGGAGCTGTTTTTT. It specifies CASVRDRGSGELFF.

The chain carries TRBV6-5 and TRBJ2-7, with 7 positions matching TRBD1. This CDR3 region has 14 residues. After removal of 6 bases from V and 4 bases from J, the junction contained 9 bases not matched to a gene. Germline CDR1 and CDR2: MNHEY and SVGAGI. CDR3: CASSRGGVAYEQYF. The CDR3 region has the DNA TGTGCCAGCAGCCGAGGGGGCGTTGCGTACGAGCAGTACTTC.

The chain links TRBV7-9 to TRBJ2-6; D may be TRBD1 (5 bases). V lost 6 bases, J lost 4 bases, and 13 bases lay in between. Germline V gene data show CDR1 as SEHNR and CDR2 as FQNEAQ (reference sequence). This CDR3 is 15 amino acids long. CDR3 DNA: TGTGCCAGCAGACCCTGGGGCTCCGGGGCCAACGTCCTGACTTTC. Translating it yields CASRPWGSGANVLTF.

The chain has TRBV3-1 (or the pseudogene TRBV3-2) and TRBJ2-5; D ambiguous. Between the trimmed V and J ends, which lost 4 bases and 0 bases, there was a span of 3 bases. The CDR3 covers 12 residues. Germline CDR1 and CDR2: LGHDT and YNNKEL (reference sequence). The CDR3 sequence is CASSLNQETQYF. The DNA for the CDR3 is TGTGCCAGCAGCCTCAACCAAGAGACCCAGTACTTC.

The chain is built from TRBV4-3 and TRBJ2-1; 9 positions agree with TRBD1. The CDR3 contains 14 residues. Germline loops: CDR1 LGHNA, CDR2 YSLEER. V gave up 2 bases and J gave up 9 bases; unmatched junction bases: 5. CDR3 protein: CASSQQDRGGEQFF. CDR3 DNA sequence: TGCGCCAGCAGCCAACAGGACAGGGGAGGTGAGCAGTTCTTC.

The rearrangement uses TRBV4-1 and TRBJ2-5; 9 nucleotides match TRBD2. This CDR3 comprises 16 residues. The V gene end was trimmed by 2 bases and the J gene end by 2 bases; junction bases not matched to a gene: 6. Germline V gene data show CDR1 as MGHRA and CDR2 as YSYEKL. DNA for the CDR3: TGCGCCAGCAGCCAATTCGCCCTAGCGGGGCAAGAGACCCAGTACTTC. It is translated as CASSQFALAGQETQYF.

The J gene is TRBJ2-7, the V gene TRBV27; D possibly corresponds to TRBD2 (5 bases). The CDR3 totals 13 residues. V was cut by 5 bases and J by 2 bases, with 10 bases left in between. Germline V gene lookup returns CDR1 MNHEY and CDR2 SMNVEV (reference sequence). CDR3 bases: TGTGCCAGCAGTCCCGGGATCCCCTACGAGCAGTACTTC. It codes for CASSPGIPYEQYF.